What follows are 14 T cell receptor beta chains derived from one specimen sequenced in a study of PD-L1 blockade in urothelial cancer. As for time point: pretreatment peripheral blood. Sequenced by immunoSEQ multiplex PCR; TCRdb stores in-frame clones only, minus some. The sample lists about 56,000 clones, approximately 83% occurring once. The starting material was PBMCs, obtained around atezolizumab (anti-PD-L1) treatment. The receptors here all came from a man between 65 and 85 years old with urothelial cancer.

CDR3 DNA: TGCGCCAGCAGATCTCTCTACGAGCAGTACTTC. It encodes CASRSLYEQYF. The chain combines TRBV10-2 with TRBJ2-7, with D uncertain. Germline V gene data show CDR1 as WSHSY and CDR2 as SAAADI. The V gene lost 6 bases and the J gene lost 3 bases, with 6 bases spanning the gap. The length of the CDR3 is 11 residues.

The chain couples TRBV19 to TRBJ1-2, with 7 bases aligning to TRBD1. This CDR3 region has 13 residues. CDR1 and CDR2 (germline): LNHDA, SQIVND (reference sequence). With V trimmed by 7 bases and J by 7 bases, 9 bases remained unmatched. CDR3 in DNA: TGTGCCAGTACTTCACAGGGGAATGCTGGCTACACCTTC. It yields the protein CASTSQGNAGYTF.

The chain couples TRBV7-2 to TRBJ2-2, with a weak D call TRBD1 (6 bases). The germline V and J ends were trimmed by 1 base and 2 bases, with 11 bases remaining between them. This CDR3 comprises 16 residues. Germline lookup yields CDR1 SGHTA and CDR2 FQGNSA. CDR3 nucleotides: TGTGCCAGCAGCTTAGGGGGACACGGAAACACCGGGGAGCTGTTTTTT. It translates to CASSLGGHGNTGELFF.

The genes are TRBV7-2 and TRBJ1-5, with 8 bases identical to TRBD1. Germline V gives CDR1 SGHTA, CDR2 FQGNSA. The CDR3 has 15 residues. J lost 3 bases, V lost 4 bases, and 5 bases had no gene match. This chain's CDR3 is CASSSTTGVNQPQHF. The CDR3 DNA sequence: TGTGCCAGCAGCTCAACGACAGGGGTCAATCAGCCCCAGCATTTT.

The rearrangement joins TRBV27 to TRBJ2-2, with D tentatively TRBD2 (6 bases). Germline V CDR1 and CDR2: MNHEY, SMNVEV (reference sequence). The CDR3 loop spans 16 amino acids. V was cut by 5 bases and J by 0 bases, with 13 bases left in between. The CDR3 loop reads CASSQDYLANTGELFF. The CDR3 DNA follows: TGTGCCAGCAGTCAGGACTACCTCGCGAACACCGGGGAGCTGTTTTTT.

In its sample, this clone was seen once. The V and J genes are TRBV28 and TRBJ2-5; a possible D gene is TRBD1 (5 bases). CDR3 length: 14 residues. The V end lost 6 bases, the J end lost 5 bases, and 16 bases lay between the germline ends. Per germline, CDR1 MDHEN and CDR2 SYDVKM. The CDR3 nucleotides are TGTGCCAGCAGACCAACCCAGAAGGGGGAGACCCAGTACTTC. Amino acids: CASRPTQKGETQYF.

The gene calls are TRBV28 and TRBJ2-2, with D unclear. Trimming cost V 5 bases and J 5 bases, with 18 bases left between them. Looked up from germline, CDR1 is MDHEN and CDR2 is SYDVKM. The CDR3 is 16 residues long. The CDR3 coding sequence is TGTGCCAGCAGTCTACCCCGTTCCTCCCCAACCGGGGAGCTGTTTTTT. This encodes CASSLPRSSPTGELFF.

V usage is TRBV6-5 and J usage is TRBJ1-5; a possible D gene is TRBD1 (5 bases). Germline V gene lookup returns CDR1 MNHEY and CDR2 SVGAGI. This CDR3 is built from 15 residues. The V gene lost 5 bases and the J gene lost 0 bases, with 11 bases spanning the gap. The CDR3 region has the DNA TGTGCCAGCAGTCGTGACAGCTATAGCAATCAGCCCCAGCATTTT. Encoded protein: CASSRDSYSNQPQHF.

The chain joins TRBV25-1 to TRBJ2-5; 10 nucleotides agree with TRBD2. The J segment lost 14 bases and the V segment lost 6 bases, leaving 15 bases of the junction unmatched. Germline CDR1 and CDR2: MGHDK and SYGVNS. The CDR3 extends over 14 amino acids. The CDR3 protein is CASRTTSGQGDSYF. The CDR3 DNA is TGTGCCAGCAGGACGACTAGCGGGCAGGGAGACTCCTACTTC.

This clone was picked up one time. The rearrangement links TRBV9 to TRBJ2-5; no reliable D call. Germline V gene data show CDR1 as SGDLS and CDR2 as YYNGEE. V was clipped by 0 bases and J by 2 bases, with 8 bases between them. The CDR3 totals 14 residues. This CDR3 reads CASSVGAAQETQYF. The DNA for the CDR3 is TGTGCCAGCAGCGTAGGGGCAGCTCAAGAGACCCAGTACTTC.

The CDR3 spells CASSVGGQGARAFF. The CDR3, as DNA: TGTGCCAGCAGCGTAGGAGGGCAGGGGGCACGGGCTTTCTTT. The rearrangement uses TRBV9 and TRBJ1-1; TRBD1 aligns across 8 bases. Germline V gene data show CDR1 as SGDLS and CDR2 as YYNGEE. This CDR3 contains 14 residues. V dropped 0 bases and J dropped 11; count of bases not matched to a gene: 9.

This chain joins TRBV18 and TRBJ2-2; D gene uncertain. V lost 3 bases to trimming and J lost 1 base, with 9 bases between them. From germline, CDR1 is KGHSH and CDR2 LQKENI. CDR3 length: 15 amino acids. The CDR3 region has the DNA TGTGCCAGCTCACCCCCTAGTCGGAACACCGGGGAGCTGTTTTTT. It is translated as CASSPPSRNTGELFF.

V and J are TRBV5-6 and TRBJ1-2, with D unclear. Between the trimmed V and J ends, which lost 0 bases and 2 bases, there was a span of 8 bases. CDR1 is SGHDT, CDR2 YYEEEE, per germline. The CDR3 consists of 14 residues. CDR3 in DNA: TGTGCCAGCAGCTTGGAGTGGGAGAACTATGGCTACACCTTC. Translation: CASSLEWENYGYTF.

The chain uses TRBV10-1 and TRBJ1-4, with TRBD1 matching 10 bases. Trimming removed 5 bases from V and 6 bases from J; junction bases left unmatched: 3. CDR1 is WNHNN, CDR2 SYGVQD, per germline (reference sequence). The CDR3 runs 14 residues. The CDR3 DNA sequence: TGCGCCAGCAGTCCCGGGACAGGGGATGAAAAACTGTTTTTT. Translation gives CASSPGTGDEKLFF.